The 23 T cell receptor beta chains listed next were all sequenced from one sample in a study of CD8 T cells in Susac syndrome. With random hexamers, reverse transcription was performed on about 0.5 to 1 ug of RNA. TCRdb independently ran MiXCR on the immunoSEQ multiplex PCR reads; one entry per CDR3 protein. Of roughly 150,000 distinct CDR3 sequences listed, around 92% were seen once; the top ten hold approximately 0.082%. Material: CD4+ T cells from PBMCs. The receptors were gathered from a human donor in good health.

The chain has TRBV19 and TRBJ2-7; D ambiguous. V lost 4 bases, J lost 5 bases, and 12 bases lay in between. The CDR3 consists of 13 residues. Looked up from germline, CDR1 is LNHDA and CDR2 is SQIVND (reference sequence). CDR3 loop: CASSNRKGDEQYF. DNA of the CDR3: TGTGCCAGTAGTAACCGCAAGGGCGACGAGCAGTACTTC.

The CDR3 nucleotides are TGTGCCAGCAGTGAACGGCAGGAGAGTCAGCCCCAGCATTTT. It yields the protein CASSERQESQPQHF. The genes are TRBV2 and TRBJ1-5; the D is unclear. V lost 2 bases and J 6 bases, leaving 11 bases between the germline ends. The germline gives CDR1 SNHLY, CDR2 FYNNEI. CDR3 size: 14 residues.

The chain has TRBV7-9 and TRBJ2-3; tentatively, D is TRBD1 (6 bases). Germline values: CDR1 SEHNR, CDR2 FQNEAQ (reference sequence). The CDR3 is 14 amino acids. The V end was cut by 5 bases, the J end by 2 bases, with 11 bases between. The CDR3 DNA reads TGTGCCAGCAGCCAGGACAGCGCCACAGATACGCAGTATTTT. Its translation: CASSQDSATDTQYF.

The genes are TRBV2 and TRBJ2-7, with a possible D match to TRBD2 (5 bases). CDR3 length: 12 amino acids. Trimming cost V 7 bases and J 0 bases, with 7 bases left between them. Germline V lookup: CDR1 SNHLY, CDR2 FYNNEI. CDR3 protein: CASKADSYEQYF. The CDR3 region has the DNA TGTGCCAGCAAAGCGGACTCCTACGAGCAGTACTTC.

The chain's CDR3 is CASSPNPGNLDGELFF. CDR3 DNA sequence: TGCGCCAGCAGCCCAAACCCAGGGAATTTGGACGGGGAGCTGTTTTTT. The chain employs TRBV5-1 and TRBJ2-2, with D perhaps matching TRBD1 (5 bases). CDR1 and CDR2 from the germline V gene are SGHRS and YFSETQ. The CDR3 has 16 amino acids. Trimming cost V 4 bases and J 7 bases, with 20 bases left between them.

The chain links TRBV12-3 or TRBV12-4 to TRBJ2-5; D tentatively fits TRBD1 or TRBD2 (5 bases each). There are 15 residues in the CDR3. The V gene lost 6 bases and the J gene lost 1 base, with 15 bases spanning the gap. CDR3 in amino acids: CASRKGTAGQETQYF. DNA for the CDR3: TGTGCCAGCAGGAAAGGGACGGCCGGCCAAGAGACCCAGTACTTC.

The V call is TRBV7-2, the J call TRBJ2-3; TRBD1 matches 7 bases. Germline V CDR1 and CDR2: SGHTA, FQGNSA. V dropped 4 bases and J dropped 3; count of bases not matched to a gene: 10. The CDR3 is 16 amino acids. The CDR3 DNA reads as TGTGCCAGCAGCTCCCTGGGACAGAGATTAACAGATACGCAGTATTTT. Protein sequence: CASSSLGQRLTDTQYF.

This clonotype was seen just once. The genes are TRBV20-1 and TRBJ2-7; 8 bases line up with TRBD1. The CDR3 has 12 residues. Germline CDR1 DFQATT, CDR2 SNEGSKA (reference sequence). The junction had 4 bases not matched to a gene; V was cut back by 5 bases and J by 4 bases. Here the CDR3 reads CSASQGVYEQYF. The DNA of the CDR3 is TGCAGTGCTTCACAGGGGGTTTACGAGCAGTACTTC.

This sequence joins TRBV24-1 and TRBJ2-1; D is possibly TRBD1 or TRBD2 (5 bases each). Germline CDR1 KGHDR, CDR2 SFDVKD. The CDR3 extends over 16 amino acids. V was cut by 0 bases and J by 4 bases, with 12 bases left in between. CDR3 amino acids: CATSDLPGRGYNEQFF. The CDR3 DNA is TGTGCCACCAGTGATTTGCCAGGGAGAGGGTACAATGAGCAGTTCTTC.

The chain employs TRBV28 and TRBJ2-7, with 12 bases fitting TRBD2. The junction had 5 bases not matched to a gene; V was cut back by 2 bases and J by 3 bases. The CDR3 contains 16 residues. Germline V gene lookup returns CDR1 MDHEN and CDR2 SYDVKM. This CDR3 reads CASSLGSSGRGYEQYF. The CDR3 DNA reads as TGTGCCAGCAGTTTAGGGTCTAGCGGGAGGGGCTACGAGCAGTACTTC.

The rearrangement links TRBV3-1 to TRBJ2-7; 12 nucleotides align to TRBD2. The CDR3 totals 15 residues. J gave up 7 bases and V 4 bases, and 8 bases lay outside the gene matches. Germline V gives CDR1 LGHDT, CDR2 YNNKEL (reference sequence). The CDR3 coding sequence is TGTGCCAGCAGCCCGACTAGCGGGGGCGCGGTGGAGCAGTACTTC. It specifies CASSPTSGGAVEQYF.

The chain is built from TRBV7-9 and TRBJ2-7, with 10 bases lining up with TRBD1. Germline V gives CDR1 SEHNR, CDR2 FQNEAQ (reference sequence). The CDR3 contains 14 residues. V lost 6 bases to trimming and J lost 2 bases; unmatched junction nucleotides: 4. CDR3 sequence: CASRAGQGAYEQYF. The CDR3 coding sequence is TGTGCCAGCAGGGCCGGACAGGGGGCCTACGAGCAGTACTTC.

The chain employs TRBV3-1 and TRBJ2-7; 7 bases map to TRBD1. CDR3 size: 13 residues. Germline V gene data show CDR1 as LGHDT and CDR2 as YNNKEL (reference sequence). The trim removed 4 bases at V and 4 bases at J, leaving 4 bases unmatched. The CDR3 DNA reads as TGTGCCAGCAGCCCGACAGGGTTTTACGAGCAGTACTTC. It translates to CASSPTGFYEQYF.

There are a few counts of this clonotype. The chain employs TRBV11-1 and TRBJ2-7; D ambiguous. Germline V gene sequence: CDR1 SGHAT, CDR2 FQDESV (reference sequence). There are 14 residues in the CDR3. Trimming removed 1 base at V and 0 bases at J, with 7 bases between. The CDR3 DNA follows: TGTGCCAGCAGCTTAGTGCGCGGCTCCTACGAGCAGTACTTC. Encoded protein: CASSLVRGSYEQYF.

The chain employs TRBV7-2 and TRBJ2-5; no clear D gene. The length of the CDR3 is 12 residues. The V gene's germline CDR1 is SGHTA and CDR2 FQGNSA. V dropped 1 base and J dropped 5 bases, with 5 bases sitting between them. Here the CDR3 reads CASSLVVETQYF. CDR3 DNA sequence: TGTGCCAGCAGCTTAGTGGTGGAGACCCAGTACTTC. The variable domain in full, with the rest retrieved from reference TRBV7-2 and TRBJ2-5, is GAGVSQSPSNKVTEKGKDVELRCDPISGHTALYWYRQSLGQGLEFLIYFQGNSAPDKSGLPSDRFSAERTGGSVSTLTIQRTQQEDSAVYLCASSLVVETQYFGPGTRLLVL.

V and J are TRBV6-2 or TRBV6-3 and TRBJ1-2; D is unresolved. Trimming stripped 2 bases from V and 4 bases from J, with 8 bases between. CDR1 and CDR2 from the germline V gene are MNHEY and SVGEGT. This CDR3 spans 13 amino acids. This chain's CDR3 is CASSYGPGYGYTF. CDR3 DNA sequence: TGTGCCAGCAGTTACGGGCCGGGCTATGGCTACACCTTC.

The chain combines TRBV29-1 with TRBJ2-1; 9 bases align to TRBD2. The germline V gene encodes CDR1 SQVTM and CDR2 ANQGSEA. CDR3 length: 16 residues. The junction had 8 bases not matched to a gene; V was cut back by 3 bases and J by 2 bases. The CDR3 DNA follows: TGCAGCGTTGAGAAGTATGCGGGGGGGCCCTACAATGAGCAGTTCTTC. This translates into CSVEKYAGGPYNEQFF.

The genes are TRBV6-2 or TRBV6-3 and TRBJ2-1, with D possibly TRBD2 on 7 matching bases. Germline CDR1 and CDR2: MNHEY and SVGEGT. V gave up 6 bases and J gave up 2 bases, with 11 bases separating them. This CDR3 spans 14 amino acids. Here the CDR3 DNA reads TGTGCCAGCAGGCCCGGGGGGCCCTACAATGAGCAGTTCTTC. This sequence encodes CASRPGGPYNEQFF.

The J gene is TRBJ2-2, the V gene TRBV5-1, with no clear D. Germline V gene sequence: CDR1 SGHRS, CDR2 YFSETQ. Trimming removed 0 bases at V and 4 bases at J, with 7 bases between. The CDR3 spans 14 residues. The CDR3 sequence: CASSLAGPTGELFF. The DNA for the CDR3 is TGCGCCAGCAGCTTGGCTGGCCCCACCGGGGAGCTGTTTTTT.

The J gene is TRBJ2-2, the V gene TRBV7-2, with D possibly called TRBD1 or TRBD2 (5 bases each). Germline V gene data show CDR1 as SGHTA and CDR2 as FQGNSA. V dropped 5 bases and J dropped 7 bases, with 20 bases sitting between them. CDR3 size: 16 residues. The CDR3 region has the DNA TGTGCCAGCAGCCCCCCTCATGGGGGTTGGGGCGGGGAGCTGTTTTTT. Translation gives CASSPPHGGWGGELFF.

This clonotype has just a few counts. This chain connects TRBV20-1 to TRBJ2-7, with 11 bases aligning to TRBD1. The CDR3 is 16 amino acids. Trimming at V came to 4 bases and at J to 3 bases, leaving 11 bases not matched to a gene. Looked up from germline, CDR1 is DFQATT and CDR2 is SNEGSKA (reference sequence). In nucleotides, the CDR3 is TGCAGTGCTACCCCGGTCCCGGGACAGGGGGGCTACGAGCAGTACTTC. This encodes CSATPVPGQGGYEQYF.

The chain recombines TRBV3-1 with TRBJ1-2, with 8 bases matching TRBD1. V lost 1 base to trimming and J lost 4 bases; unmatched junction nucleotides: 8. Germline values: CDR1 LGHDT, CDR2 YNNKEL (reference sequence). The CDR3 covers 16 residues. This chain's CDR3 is CASSQVGQGVFYGYTF. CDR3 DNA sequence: TGTGCCAGCAGCCAAGTCGGACAGGGAGTTTTCTATGGCTACACCTTC.

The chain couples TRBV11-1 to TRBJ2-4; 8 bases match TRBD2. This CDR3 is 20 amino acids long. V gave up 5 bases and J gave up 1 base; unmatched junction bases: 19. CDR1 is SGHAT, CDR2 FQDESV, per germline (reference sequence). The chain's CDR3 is CASSLRVSGVEGPAKNIQYF. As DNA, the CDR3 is TGTGCCAGCAGCCTCCGTGTTAGCGGGGTTGAGGGGCCGGCCAAAAACATTCAGTACTTC.